The present T cell receptor beta chain was sequenced within a study of siplizumab effects on memory and regulatory T cells. Profiling relied on immunoSEQ multiplex PCR, and the TCRdb table lists in-frame clones only, not all of them. The sample has 50,000 to 70,000 clones, around 96% seen once. The study, taken as a whole, reports: With siplizumab, cumulative frequency of CD4+ memory-derived alloreactive sequences dropped significantly.

V shed 3 bases, J shed 7 bases, and the junction held 14 bases outside the gene matches. The V gene's germline CDR1 is MNHEY and CDR2 SMNVEV (reference sequence). The CDR3 runs 16 residues. On this clone: The antigen remains undetermined.

The receptor comes from a human donor in good health. The sample consisted of naive CD8+ T cells sorted from blood. V and J are TRBV27 and TRBJ1-2; 7 bases map to TRBD1. As DNA, the CDR3 is TGTGCCAGCAGTTTCGTTTTGCTCCAGGGGGTTTCTGGCTACACCTTC. Its translation: CASSFVLLQGVSGYTF.